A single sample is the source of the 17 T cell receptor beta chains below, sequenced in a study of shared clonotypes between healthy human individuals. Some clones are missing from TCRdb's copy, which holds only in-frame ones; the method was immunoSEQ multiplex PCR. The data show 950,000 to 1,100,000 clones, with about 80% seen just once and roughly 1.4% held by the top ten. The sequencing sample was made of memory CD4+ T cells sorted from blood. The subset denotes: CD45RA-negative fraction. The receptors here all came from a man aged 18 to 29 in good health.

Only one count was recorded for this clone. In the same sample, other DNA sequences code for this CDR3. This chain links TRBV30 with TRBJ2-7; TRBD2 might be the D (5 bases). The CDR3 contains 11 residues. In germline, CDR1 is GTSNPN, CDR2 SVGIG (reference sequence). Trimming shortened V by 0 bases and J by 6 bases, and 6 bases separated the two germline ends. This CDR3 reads CAWSVGGEQYF. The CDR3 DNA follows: TGTGCCTGGAGTGTAGGAGGCGAGCAGTACTTC. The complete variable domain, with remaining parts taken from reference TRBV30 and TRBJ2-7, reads SQTIHQWPATLVQPVGSPLSLECTVEGTSNPNLYWYRQAAGRGLQLLFYSVGIGQISSEVPQNLSASRPQDRQFILSSKKLLLSDSGFYLCAWSVGGEQYFGPGTRLTVT.

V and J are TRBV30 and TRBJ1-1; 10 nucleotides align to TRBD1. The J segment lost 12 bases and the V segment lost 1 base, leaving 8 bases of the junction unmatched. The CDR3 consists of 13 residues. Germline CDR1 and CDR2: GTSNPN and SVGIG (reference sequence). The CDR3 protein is CAWSGSGQGVTFF. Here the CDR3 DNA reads TGTGCCTGGAGTGGAAGTGGACAGGGGGTAACTTTCTTT.

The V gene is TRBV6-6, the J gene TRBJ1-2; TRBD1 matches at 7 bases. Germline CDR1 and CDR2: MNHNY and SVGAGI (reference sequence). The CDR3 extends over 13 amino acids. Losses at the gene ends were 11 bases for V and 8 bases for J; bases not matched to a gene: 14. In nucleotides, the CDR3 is TGTGCCTTATCAACAGGGGAGGGGAGAGGCTACACCTTC. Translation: CALSTGEGRGYTF.

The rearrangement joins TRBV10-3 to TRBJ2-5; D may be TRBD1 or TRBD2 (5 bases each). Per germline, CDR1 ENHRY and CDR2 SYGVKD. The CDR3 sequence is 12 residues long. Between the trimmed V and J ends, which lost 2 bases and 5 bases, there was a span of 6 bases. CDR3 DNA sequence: TGTGCCATCAGTGAGGGGACGGAGACCCAGTACTTC. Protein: CAISEGTETQYF.

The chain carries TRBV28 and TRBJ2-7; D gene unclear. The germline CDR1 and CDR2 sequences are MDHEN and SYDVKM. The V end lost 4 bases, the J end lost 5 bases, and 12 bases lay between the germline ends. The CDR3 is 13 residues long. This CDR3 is CASSSRWQNEQYF. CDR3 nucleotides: TGTGCCAGCAGTTCCCGCTGGCAAAACGAGCAGTACTTC.

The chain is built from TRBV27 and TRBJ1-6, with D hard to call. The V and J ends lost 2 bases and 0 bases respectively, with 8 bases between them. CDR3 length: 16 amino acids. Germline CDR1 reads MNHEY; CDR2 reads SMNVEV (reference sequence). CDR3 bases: TGTGCCAGCAGTTTAATGGGGAGCTCCTATAATTCACCCCTCCACTTT. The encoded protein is CASSLMGSSYNSPLHF.

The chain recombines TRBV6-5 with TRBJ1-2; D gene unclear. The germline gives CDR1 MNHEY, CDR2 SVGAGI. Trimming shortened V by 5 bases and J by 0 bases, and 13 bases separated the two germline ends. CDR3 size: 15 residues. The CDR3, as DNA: TGTGCCAGCAGTGCCTCGGGGTTAGCTAACTATGGCTACACCTTC. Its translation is CASSASGLANYGYTF.

The CDR3 loop reads CAGKTGEKLFF. The CDR3 coding sequence is TGCGCAGGGAAAACGGGTGAAAAACTGTTTTTT. V gene TRBV20-1 combines with J gene TRBJ1-4; possibly TRBD1 for D (5 bases). The V gene's germline CDR1 is DFQATT and CDR2 SNEGSKA (reference sequence). The CDR3 is 11 amino acids.

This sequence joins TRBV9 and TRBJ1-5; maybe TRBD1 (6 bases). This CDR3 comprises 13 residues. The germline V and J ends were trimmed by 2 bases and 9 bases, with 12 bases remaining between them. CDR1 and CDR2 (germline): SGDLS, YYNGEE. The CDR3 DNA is TGTGCCAGCAGCGTCGCAGAGGGGGGGCCCCAGCATTTT. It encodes CASSVAEGGPQHF.

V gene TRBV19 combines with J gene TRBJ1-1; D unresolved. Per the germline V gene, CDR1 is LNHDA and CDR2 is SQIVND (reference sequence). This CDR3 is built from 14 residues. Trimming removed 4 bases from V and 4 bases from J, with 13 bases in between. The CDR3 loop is CASSTTGLGTEAFF. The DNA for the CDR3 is TGTGCCAGTAGTACCACCGGGTTAGGCACTGAAGCTTTCTTT.

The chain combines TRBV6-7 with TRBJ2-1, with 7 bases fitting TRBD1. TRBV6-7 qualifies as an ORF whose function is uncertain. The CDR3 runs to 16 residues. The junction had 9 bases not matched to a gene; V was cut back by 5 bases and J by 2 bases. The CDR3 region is CASSPRQGKAYNEQFF. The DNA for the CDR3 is TGTGCCAGCAGTCCCCGACAGGGAAAGGCCTACAATGAGCAGTTCTTC.

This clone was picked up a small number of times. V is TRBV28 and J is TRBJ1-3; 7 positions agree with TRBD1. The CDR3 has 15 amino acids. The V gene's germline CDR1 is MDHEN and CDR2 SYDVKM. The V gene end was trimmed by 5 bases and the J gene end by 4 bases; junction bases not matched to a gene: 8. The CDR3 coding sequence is TGTGCCAGCAGTCCCAGGGGGGCGATAGGAAACACCATATATTTT. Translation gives CASSPRGAIGNTIYF.

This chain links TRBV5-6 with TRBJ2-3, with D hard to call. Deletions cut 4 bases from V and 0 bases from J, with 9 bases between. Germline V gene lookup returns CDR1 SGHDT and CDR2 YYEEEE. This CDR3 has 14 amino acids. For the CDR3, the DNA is TGTGCCAGCAGCCTCACGCTCAGCACAGATACGCAGTATTTT. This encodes CASSLTLSTDTQYF.

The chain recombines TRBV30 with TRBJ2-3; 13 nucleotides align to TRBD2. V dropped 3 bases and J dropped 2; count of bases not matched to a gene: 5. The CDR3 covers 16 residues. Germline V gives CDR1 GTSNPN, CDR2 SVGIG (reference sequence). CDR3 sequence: CAWSKGLAGNTDTQYF. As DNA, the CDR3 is TGTGCCTGGAGCAAGGGACTAGCGGGGAACACAGATACGCAGTATTTT.

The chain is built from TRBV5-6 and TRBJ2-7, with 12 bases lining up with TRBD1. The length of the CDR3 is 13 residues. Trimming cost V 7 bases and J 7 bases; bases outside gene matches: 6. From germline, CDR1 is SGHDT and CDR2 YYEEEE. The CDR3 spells CASRDRGLKEQYF. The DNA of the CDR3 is TGTGCCAGCCGGGACAGGGGGCTGAAAGAGCAGTACTTC.

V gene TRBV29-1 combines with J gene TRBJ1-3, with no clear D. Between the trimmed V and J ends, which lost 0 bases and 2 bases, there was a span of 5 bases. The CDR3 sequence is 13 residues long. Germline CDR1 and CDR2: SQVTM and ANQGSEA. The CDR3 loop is CSVEDFTGNTIYF. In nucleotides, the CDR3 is TGCAGCGTTGAAGATTTTACTGGAAACACCATATATTTT.

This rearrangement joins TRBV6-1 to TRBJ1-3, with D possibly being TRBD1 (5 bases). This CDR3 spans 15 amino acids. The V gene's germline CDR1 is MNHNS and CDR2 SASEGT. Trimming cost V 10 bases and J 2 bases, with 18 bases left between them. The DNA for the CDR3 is TGTGCCACCCAGCTCGGGGGGTTCACTGGAAACACCATATATTTT. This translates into CATQLGGFTGNTIYF.